A selection of T cell receptor beta chains follows, all from one sample in a study of graft-versus-host responses after intestinal transplantation. Clones were sequenced by immunoSEQ multiplex PCR, and TCRdb holds only the in-frame ones, with some missing. The sample comprises 20,000 to 25,000 clones, 80% to 95% of which are singletons, and approximately 42% rests with the top ten. The sample was PBMCs, taken approximately 250 days after intestinal transplant. These receptors were taken from a human patient who received an intestinal transplant, so some T cells may come from the graft donor. The CDR3 runs from the conserved cysteine through the conserved F or W. The D gene is left open where the match is weak. Size is stated for part of the rows, as once, few or many counts, or as a class when the clone is expanded.

d_gene: .; v_gene: TRBV9; abundance: .; j_gene: TRBJ2-2; CDR3nt: TGTGCCAGCACTCCTCACCATCGCACCGGGGAGCTGTTTTTT; CDR3aa: CASTPHHRTGELFF
d_gene: TRBD2; v_gene: TRBV7-9; abundance: .; j_gene: TRBJ2-2; CDR3nt: TGTGCCAGCAGTAACGTAAGAGGACTAGCGAAAAAAACCGGGGAGCTGTTTTTT; CDR3aa: CASSNVRGLAKKTGELFF
d_gene: .; v_gene: TRBV30; abundance: once; j_gene: TRBJ2-6; CDR3nt: TGTGCCTGGAGTGTGGGAGGCTCTGGGGCCAACGTCCTGACTTTC; CDR3aa: CAWSVGGSGANVLTF
d_gene: TRBD2; v_gene: TRBV5-1; abundance: .; j_gene: TRBJ2-2; CDR3nt: TGCGCCAGCAGCTTATATAGCGGGAGCGCGAACACCGGGGAGCTGTTTTTT; CDR3aa: CASSLYSGSANTGELFF
d_gene: .; v_gene: TRBV28; abundance: .; j_gene: TRBJ1-6; CDR3nt: TGTGCCAGCTCCTTTCTCTACCTGGCGAGGGGCCCCACCAATTCACCCCTCCACTTT; CDR3aa: CASSFLYLARGPTNSPLHF
d_gene: TRBD1; v_gene: TRBV5-8; abundance: .; j_gene: TRBJ2-1; CDR3nt: TGTGCCAGCAGCTTGCCGGGCGCGACAGGGGTCTCCTACAATGAGCAGTTCTTC; CDR3aa: CASSLPGATGVSYNEQFF
d_gene: .; v_gene: TRBV5-1; abundance: .; j_gene: TRBJ2-1; CDR3nt: TGCGCCAGCAGCTTATGGGGGGAAGAGCAGTTCTTC; CDR3aa: CASSLWGEEQFF
d_gene: .; v_gene: TRBV29-1; abundance: few; j_gene: TRBJ2-1; CDR3nt: TGCAGCGTCGACTATCTTGGTGTGAACAATGAGCAGTTCTTC; CDR3aa: CSVDYLGVNNEQFF
d_gene: .; v_gene: TRBV7-2; abundance: once; j_gene: TRBJ1-2; CDR3nt: TGTGCCAGCAGCTTCGGCTATGGCTACACCTTC; CDR3aa: CASSFGYGYTF
d_gene: .; v_gene: TRBV27; abundance: .; j_gene: TRBJ2-5; CDR3nt: TGTGCCAGCAGCCGACGGCCGGACGGACAAGAGACCCAGTACTTC; CDR3aa: CASSRRPDGQETQYF
d_gene: .; v_gene: TRBV30; abundance: .; j_gene: TRBJ2-1; CDR3nt: TGTGCCTGGAGTTTCGGAGGGCTCGATGAGCAGTTCTTC; CDR3aa: CAWSFGGLDEQFF
d_gene: TRBD1; v_gene: TRBV7-2; abundance: .; j_gene: TRBJ1-2; CDR3nt: TGTGCCAGCAGCTTCTCGACAGGGTATGGCTACACCTTC; CDR3aa: CASSFSTGYGYTF
d_gene: .; v_gene: TRBV27; abundance: .; j_gene: TRBJ1-1; CDR3nt: TGTGCCAGCAGCCCCAGGGAGGGGGGTATCATGGAGACAACGAACACTGAAGCTTTCTTT; CDR3aa: CASSPREGGIMETTNTEAFF
d_gene: TRBD2; v_gene: TRBV5-1; abundance: .; j_gene: TRBJ2-1; CDR3nt: TGCGCCAGCAGACAGCGGGAGGGCAATGAGCAGTTCTTC; CDR3aa: CASRQREGNEQFF
d_gene: TRBD1; v_gene: TRBV7-4; abundance: few; j_gene: TRBJ1-5; CDR3nt: TGTGCCAGCAGCTTGGACTACCCCTCCGGGACAGATAGCAATCAGCCCCAGCATTTT; CDR3aa: CASSLDYPSGTDSNQPQHF
d_gene: .; v_gene: TRBV27; abundance: .; j_gene: TRBJ2-7; CDR3nt: TGTGCCAGCAGTTTCGAGAGCGGACGATCCTACGAGCAGTACTTC; CDR3aa: CASSFESGRSYEQYF
d_gene: .; v_gene: TRBV27; abundance: .; j_gene: TRBJ1-6; CDR3nt: TGTGCCAGCAGTTTAGTGCCACTGGGGTATAATTCACCCCTCCACTTT; CDR3aa: CASSLVPLGYNSPLHF
d_gene: .; v_gene: TRBV5-1; abundance: .; j_gene: TRBJ2-1; CDR3nt: TGCGCCAGCAGCTTGAGCTACAATGAGCAGTTCTTC; CDR3aa: CASSLSYNEQFF
d_gene: .; v_gene: TRBV5-6; abundance: .; j_gene: TRBJ2-5; CDR3nt: TGTGCCAGCAGCTTTATGACAGCGGCGACAGAGACCCAGTACTTC; CDR3aa: CASSFMTAATETQYF
d_gene: .; v_gene: TRBV9; abundance: .; j_gene: TRBJ2-1; CDR3nt: TGTGCCAGCAGCCCTCGTAGTGGTGGGAATGAGCAGTTCTTC; CDR3aa: CASSPRSGGNEQFF
d_gene: .; v_gene: TRBV2; abundance: .; j_gene: TRBJ2-7; CDR3nt: TGTGCCAGCAGTGGAGGGATAGTAGCAGGGCACTACGAGCAGTACTTC; CDR3aa: CASSGGIVAGHYEQYF
d_gene: .; v_gene: TRBV9; abundance: once; j_gene: TRBJ2-1; CDR3nt: TGTGCCAGCAGCGTAGGCTGGCGGAGATACAATGAGCAGTTCTTC; CDR3aa: CASSVGWRRYNEQFF
d_gene: .; v_gene: TRBV2; abundance: .; j_gene: TRBJ2-1; CDR3nt: TGTGCCAGCAGTCATGGGGGGGGGCCGTACAATGAGCAGTTCTTC; CDR3aa: CASSHGGGPYNEQFF
d_gene: TRBD1; v_gene: TRBV4-1; abundance: once; j_gene: TRBJ2-2; CDR3nt: TGCGCCAGCAGCCAAGCAGGACAGGGGCTTGTCGGGGAGCTGTTTTTT; CDR3aa: CASSQAGQGLVGELFF
d_gene: TRBD1; v_gene: TRBV10-3; abundance: .; j_gene: TRBJ2-7; CDR3nt: TGTGCCATCAGTGGGGACAGCTACGAGCAGTACTTC; CDR3aa: CAISGDSYEQYF
d_gene: .; v_gene: TRBV5-1; abundance: .; j_gene: TRBJ1-1; CDR3nt: TGCGCCAGCAGCTTGGAGGTGAACACTGAAGCTTTCTTT; CDR3aa: CASSLEVNTEAFF
d_gene: .; v_gene: TRBV29-1; abundance: .; j_gene: TRBJ2-1; CDR3nt: TGCAGCGTTGAGGCAGGGCGACGCTCCTACAATGAGCAGTTCTTC; CDR3aa: CSVEAGRRSYNEQFF
d_gene: .; v_gene: TRBV10-3; abundance: .; j_gene: TRBJ2-3; CDR3nt: TGTGCCATCAGTGATTATACTCTCCTTAGCACAGATACGCAGTATTTT; CDR3aa: CAISDYTLLSTDTQYF
d_gene: TRBD1; v_gene: TRBV19; abundance: .; j_gene: TRBJ1-1; CDR3nt: TGTGCCAGTAGTATAGGGTTGGACAGGTGGATTATGAACACTGAAGCTTTCTTT; CDR3aa: CASSIGLDRWIMNTEAFF
d_gene: .; v_gene: TRBV7-2; abundance: .; j_gene: TRBJ2-7; CDR3nt: TGTGCCAGCAGCTCCACCCGGGCTAGCCGATCCTACGAGCAGTACTTC; CDR3aa: CASSSTRASRSYEQYF
d_gene: .; v_gene: TRBV6-5; abundance: .; j_gene: TRBJ1-2; CDR3nt: TGTGCCAGCAGTTACTCGGGCAGGGTTGGGTATGGCTACACCTTC; CDR3aa: CASSYSGRVGYGYTF
d_gene: TRBD2; v_gene: TRBV5-8; abundance: .; j_gene: TRBJ2-1; CDR3nt: TGTGCCAGCAGCCACGCGACTAGCGGGAGACGTTACAGCTACAATGAGCAGTTCTTC; CDR3aa: CASSHATSGRRYSYNEQFF
d_gene: .; v_gene: TRBV18; abundance: .; j_gene: TRBJ2-3; CDR3nt: TGTGCCAGCTCACCCCGCAACCCTAGCACAGATACGCAGTATTTT; CDR3aa: CASSPRNPSTDTQYF
d_gene: .; v_gene: TRBV27; abundance: .; j_gene: TRBJ1-2; CDR3nt: TGTGCCAGCAGCTTTTCCCGTTCGTCCTATGGCTACACCTTC; CDR3aa: CASSFSRSSYGYTF
d_gene: .; v_gene: TRBV11-1; abundance: .; j_gene: TRBJ2-7; CDR3nt: TGTGCCAGCAGCCCCGGGGCAGACTACTACGAGCAGTACTTC; CDR3aa: CASSPGADYYEQYF
d_gene: .; v_gene: TRBV10-2; abundance: once; j_gene: TRBJ2-5; CDR3nt: TGCGCCAGCAGTGAGTCTCCCGGCGTGGAGACCCAGTACTTC; CDR3aa: CASSESPGVETQYF
d_gene: .; v_gene: TRBV9; abundance: once; j_gene: TRBJ2-7; CDR3nt: TGTGCCAGCAGCGTGAACGACTTCCAGCAGTACTTC; CDR3aa: CASSVNDFQQYF
d_gene: TRBD2; v_gene: TRBV7-9; abundance: once; j_gene: TRBJ2-3; CDR3nt: TGTGCCAGCAGCTTGGGAGGGACTAGTGAAGATACGCAGTATTTT; CDR3aa: CASSLGGTSEDTQYF
d_gene: .; v_gene: TRBV9; abundance: .; j_gene: TRBJ1-1; CDR3nt: TGTGCCAGCAGCGGGGGTGGCACTGAAGCTTTCTTT; CDR3aa: CASSGGGTEAFF
d_gene: TRBD1; v_gene: TRBV29-1; abundance: .; j_gene: TRBJ2-7; CDR3nt: TGCAGCGTTGAAGCGTCGACAGGGGGCTCCTACGAGCAGTACTTC; CDR3aa: CSVEASTGGSYEQYF
d_gene: .; v_gene: TRBV5-6; abundance: .; j_gene: TRBJ1-4; CDR3nt: TGTGCCAGCAGCTTGGCGGTAGGAGCAGGTCCTAAAAAACTGTTTTTT; CDR3aa: CASSLAVGAGPKKLFF
d_gene: TRBD2; v_gene: TRBV7-9; abundance: .; j_gene: TRBJ2-3; CDR3nt: TGTGCCAGCAGAGTTCCTAGCGGGTTTGGGAGACTCACAGATACGCAGTATTTT; CDR3aa: CASRVPSGFGRLTDTQYF
d_gene: .; v_gene: TRBV14; abundance: .; j_gene: TRBJ2-1; CDR3nt: TGTGCCAGCAGCCGTTCGGGGATGAATGAGCAGTTCTTC; CDR3aa: CASSRSGMNEQFF
d_gene: TRBD2; v_gene: TRBV7-3; abundance: once; j_gene: TRBJ2-3; CDR3nt: TGTGCCAGCAGCTCTAGCGGGAGCACGACAGATACGCAGTATTTT; CDR3aa: CASSSSGSTTDTQYF
d_gene: .; v_gene: TRBV5-1; abundance: .; j_gene: TRBJ2-7; CDR3nt: TGCGCCAGCAGCTTGGAGAGGAACTCCTACGAGCAGTACTTC; CDR3aa: CASSLERNSYEQYF
d_gene: .; v_gene: TRBV18; abundance: .; j_gene: TRBJ2-5; CDR3nt: TGTGCCAGCTCACCTCCATCGGTCCAGCGGGTGCGTGGGGAGACCCAGTACTTC; CDR3aa: CASSPPSVQRVRGETQYF
d_gene: .; v_gene: TRBV5-1; abundance: .; j_gene: TRBJ1-2; CDR3nt: TGCGCCAGCAGCGCCTCGGTAGGAACTTTTAACTATGGCTACACCTTC; CDR3aa: CASSASVGTFNYGYTF
d_gene: TRBD1; v_gene: TRBV5-4; abundance: .; j_gene: TRBJ2-7; CDR3nt: TGTGCCAGCAGCCATAGACAGGGTTTTAAGTTTCCCCGACACTACGAGCAGTACTTC; CDR3aa: CASSHRQGFKFPRHYEQYF
d_gene: .; v_gene: TRBV4-1; abundance: .; j_gene: TRBJ1-1; CDR3nt: TGCGCCAGCAGCCGTCCCACTTTCATCCAGACACCAACGAACACTGAAGCTTTCTTT; CDR3aa: CASSRPTFIQTPTNTEAFF
d_gene: .; v_gene: TRBV5-6; abundance: once; j_gene: TRBJ2-3; CDR3nt: TGTGCCAGCAGCTTGAGGGGGATCGCAGATACGCAGTATTTT; CDR3aa: CASSLRGIADTQYF
d_gene: .; v_gene: TRBV18; abundance: .; j_gene: TRBJ2-5; CDR3nt: TGTGCCAGCTCACCTTCCCCGTCACAAGAGACCCAGTACTTC; CDR3aa: CASSPSPSQETQYF
d_gene: .; v_gene: TRBV5-1; abundance: .; j_gene: TRBJ1-1; CDR3nt: TGCGCCAGCAGCTTGGGGGGATTGAACACTGAAGCTTTCTTT; CDR3aa: CASSLGGLNTEAFF
d_gene: .; v_gene: TRBV5-6; abundance: .; j_gene: TRBJ1-4; CDR3nt: TGTGCCAGCAGCTTGTGGGGGGCTCGAGAAAAACTGTTTTTT; CDR3aa: CASSLWGAREKLFF
d_gene: TRBD2; v_gene: TRBV7-6; abundance: .; j_gene: TRBJ2-1; CDR3nt: TGTGCCAGCAGCTTTGGCCTAGCGGGTTCCTACAATGAGCAGTTCTTC; CDR3aa: CASSFGLAGSYNEQFF
d_gene: .; v_gene: TRBV28; abundance: .; j_gene: TRBJ1-5; CDR3nt: TGTGCCAGCATCAGTCTCGGAGGTGGCAATCAGCCCCAGCATTTT; CDR3aa: CASISLGGGNQPQHF
d_gene: .; v_gene: TRBV7-2; abundance: once; j_gene: TRBJ2-7; CDR3nt: TGTGCCAGCAGCTTTTATACTGCAACCTACGAGCAGTACTTC; CDR3aa: CASSFYTATYEQYF
d_gene: .; v_gene: TRBV6-5; abundance: .; j_gene: TRBJ1-1; CDR3nt: TGTGCCAGCAGTTACTCCCCTTGGTTCGAGAACACTGAAGCTTTCTTT; CDR3aa: CASSYSPWFENTEAFF
d_gene: .; v_gene: TRBV28; abundance: .; j_gene: TRBJ2-7; CDR3nt: TGTGCCAGCAGTTTGGAGACAGAAGTGTTCGAGCAGTACTTC; CDR3aa: CASSLETEVFEQYF
d_gene: .; v_gene: TRBV30; abundance: .; j_gene: TRBJ2-7; CDR3nt: TGTGCCTGGAGCTCGGGAATCGGGCACGGGCAGTACTTC; CDR3aa: CAWSSGIGHGQYF
d_gene: .; v_gene: TRBV30; abundance: .; j_gene: TRBJ1-1; CDR3nt: TGTGCCTGGAAAGGGGGGGACACTGAAGCTTTCTTT; CDR3aa: CAWKGGDTEAFF